The rows below give T cell receptor beta chains drawn from one sample of a study of technical replicates of blood from several donors. Sequenced by immunoSEQ multiplex PCR; TCRdb stores in-frame clones only, minus some. Found here are roughly 52,000 clones, about 96% of them singletons; the top ten hold roughly 3.1%. The material sequenced was PBMCs. Receptors originate from a human donor in good health. Some clones in this sample may be carry-over from other donors' samples. The CDR3 runs from the conserved cysteine through the conserved F or W. Each record gives: V gene, clone size, D gene, J gene, CDR3 length, CDR3 protein, CDR3 DNA. D genes are given only for firm matches. A clone size is listed for some rows: how often the clone was seen (once, few, many), or a class if it is expanded.

>TRBV5-1|NA|NA|TRBJ2-5|15
CASSLSGVAGETQYF
TGCGCCAGCAGCTTGTCGGGGGTCGCTGGGGAGACCCAGTACTTC
>TRBV30|few|NA|TRBJ1-1|13
CAWARGWGTEAFF
TGTGCCTGGGCCCGGGGGTGGGGCACTGAAGCTTTCTTT
>TRBV30|NA|NA|TRBJ1-1|13
CAWSVTTNTEAFF
TGTGCCTGGAGTGTGACGACTAACACTGAAGCTTTCTTT
>TRBV7-9|NA|TRBD1|TRBJ1-2|16
CASSLVGRTGIYGYTF
TGTGCCAGCAGCTTAGTCGGTCGGACAGGAATCTATGGCTACACCTTC
>TRBV25-1|NA|TRBD1|TRBJ2-3|17
CASSRNPGRGRTDTQYF
TGTGCCAGCAGTCGAAACCCCGGCAGGGGGCGAACAGATACGCAGTATTTT
>TRBV7-6|NA|NA|TRBJ2-7|13
CASSLTGHYEQYF
TGTGCCAGCAGCTTAACAGGCCACTACGAGCAGTACTTC
>TRBV19|NA|NA|TRBJ2-6|13
CASRSSGANVLTF
TGTGCCAGTAGGAGCTCTGGGGCCAACGTCCTGACTTTC
>TRBV7-2|NA|NA|TRBJ2-3|15
CASSQGGHSTDTQYF
TGTGCCAGCAGCCAGGGGGGACACAGCACAGATACGCAGTATTTT
>TRBV4-2|NA|TRBD2|TRBJ2-3|16
CASSQGIAGGGDTQYF
TGTGCCAGCAGCCAAGGGATAGCGGGGGGAGGTGATACGCAGTATTTT
>TRBV29-1|medium-sized|NA|TRBJ1-1|10
CSAGGLGAFF
TGCAGCGCCGGAGGCCTGGGGGCTTTCTTT
>TRBV7-8|NA|TRBD1|TRBJ2-2|16
CASSGRQGIQAGELFF
TGTGCCAGCAGCGGGAGACAGGGAATCCAAGCCGGGGAGCTGTTTTTT
>TRBV7-9|NA|TRBD1|TRBJ1-1|17
CASSPWSGGSGSTEAFF
TGTGCCAGCAGCCCATGGTCAGGGGGCTCTGGGAGCACTGAAGCTTTCTTT
>TRBV7-9|NA|TRBD1|TRBJ1-6|15
CASSPTGQDNSPLHF
TGTGCCAGCAGCCCGACGGGACAGGATAATTCACCCCTCCACTTT
>TRBV7-2|NA|NA|TRBJ1-1|13
CASSYLQATPAFF
TGTGCCAGCAGCTACCTTCAGGCAACCCCAGCTTTCTTT
>TRBV4-1|few|NA|TRBJ1-5|16
CASSQGGLLGNQPQHF
TGCGCCAGCAGCCAAGGGGGGCTTTTAGGCAATCAGCCCCAGCATTTT
>TRBV4-2|NA|TRBD1|TRBJ1-5|16
CASSQKLDRGYQPQHF
TGTGCCAGCAGCCAAAAGCTCGACAGGGGTTATCAGCCCCAGCATTTT
>TRBV9|NA|TRBD2|TRBJ2-1|15
CASSVDSGGASEQFF
TGTGCCAGCAGCGTAGACAGCGGGGGGGCCTCTGAGCAGTTCTTC
>TRBV7-8|NA|NA|TRBJ1-6|18
CASSTRGVDISYNSPLHF
TGTGCCAGCAGCACCCGGGGGGTCGACATTTCCTATAATTCACCCCTCCACTTT
>TRBV30|NA|TRBD2|TRBJ2-3|15
CASIKTGGSGDTQYF
TGTGCCTCGATCAAAACCGGCGGGAGTGGTGATACGCAGTATTTT
>TRBV7-8|once|NA|TRBJ2-7|14
CASSLATSSYEQYF
TGTGCCAGCAGCTTAGCGACTAGCTCCTACGAGCAGTACTTC
>TRBV6-1|NA|TRBD1|TRBJ2-3|15
CASSEGTGSTDTQYF
TGTGCCAGCAGTGAAGGGACAGGGAGCACAGATACGCAGTATTTT
>TRBV6-6|NA|TRBD1|TRBJ2-7|13
CASSSGQGYEQYF
TGTGCCAGCAGTTCAGGACAGGGTTACGAGCAGTACTTC
>TRBV6-4|NA|TRBD2|TRBJ2-3|16
CASSDSAGGLPDTQYF
TGTGCCAGCAGTGACTCGGCGGGGGGGCTCCCAGATACGCAGTATTTT
>TRBV18|NA|TRBD2|TRBJ2-5|13
CASSSGLEETQYF
TGTGCCAGCTCATCGGGACTAGAAGAGACCCAGTACTTC
>TRBV7-3|NA|TRBD2|TRBJ2-5|15
CASSFAGLAKETQYF
TGTGCCAGCAGCTTCGCCGGACTAGCTAAGGAGACCCAGTACTTC
>TRBV6-1|NA|TRBD1|TRBJ2-5|15
CASSVRQGTQETQYF
TGTGCCAGCAGTGTCCGACAGGGGACCCAAGAGACCCAGTACTTC
>TRBV5-1|once|NA|TRBJ2-1|15
CASSLAGDSYNEQFF
TGCGCCAGCAGCTTGGCAGGGGACTCCTACAATGAGCAGTTCTTC
>TRBV4-2|NA|TRBD1|TRBJ2-3|17
CASSQRGAGTGADTQYF
TGTGCCAGCAGCCAGAGAGGGGCCGGGACAGGGGCAGATACGCAGTATTTT
>TRBV7-8|NA|NA|TRBJ1-2|13
CASSLAGGEGYTF
TGTGCCAGCAGCTTAGCGGGGGGGGAGGGCTACACCTTC
>TRBV7-2|NA|NA|TRBJ1-1|15
CASSETGRFDTEAFF
TGTGCCAGCTCGGAAACGGGGAGGTTCGACACTGAAGCTTTCTTT
>TRBV13|NA|TRBD2|TRBJ2-3|16
CASSPRSGGRTDTQYF
TGTGCCAGCAGCCCCCGTTCCGGGGGGAGGACAGATACGCAGTATTTT
>TRBV7-9|NA|NA|TRBJ1-4|14
CASSLPSTNEKLFF
TGTGCCAGCAGCTTACCGTCAACTAATGAAAAACTGTTTTTT
>TRBV19|NA|NA|TRBJ2-5|13
CASSATIEETQYF
TGTGCCAGTAGTGCGACTATAGAAGAGACCCAGTACTTC
>TRBV29-1|NA|TRBD2|TRBJ2-7|15
CSVELTSGGAYEQYF
TGCAGCGTTGAACTGACTAGCGGGGGGGCCTACGAGCAGTACTTC
>TRBV11-2|NA|NA|TRBJ1-1|16
CASSLGYGGLDTEAFF
TGTGCCAGCAGCTTAGGATATGGGGGGTTGGACACTGAAGCTTTCTTT
>TRBV18|NA|TRBD1|TRBJ1-1|12
CASSLETGGAFF
TGTGCCAGCTCACTCGAGACAGGGGGTGCTTTCTTT
>TRBV29-1|NA|TRBD1|TRBJ2-7|14
CSVLQTGGTYEQYF
TGCAGCGTCCTCCAGACAGGGGGAACCTACGAGCAGTACTTC
>TRBV5-1|NA|TRBD2|TRBJ2-7|14
CASGTGGPQREQYF
TGCGCCAGCGGAACGGGGGGACCCCAAAGGGAGCAGTACTTC
>TRBV7-9|NA|TRBD1|TRBJ2-3|12
CANSQGADTQYF
TGTGCCAATTCACAGGGGGCAGATACGCAGTATTTT
>TRBV27|NA|TRBD1|TRBJ2-4|14
CASSPTGYSNIQYF
TGTGCCAGCAGTCCGACAGGGTATTCGAACATTCAGTACTTC
>TRBV6-1|NA|NA|TRBJ2-7|16
CASSEALGGGAYEQYF
TGTGCCAGCAGTGAAGCGCTGGGAGGGGGTGCCTACGAGCAGTACTTC
>TRBV12-5|NA|TRBD1|TRBJ1-2|16
CASGLVRLQGAGGYTF
TGTGCTAGTGGTTTGGTAAGGTTACAGGGGGCCGGCGGCTACACCTTC
>TRBV5-1|many|NA|TRBJ2-1|17
CASSLWGVSLGSHEQFF
TGCGCCAGCAGCTTGTGGGGGGTAAGCCTTGGGTCTCATGAGCAGTTCTTC
>TRBV10-3|NA|NA|TRBJ1-2|11
CAIKREYGYTF
TGTGCCATCAAAAGGGAGTATGGCTACACCTTC
>TRBV6-1|NA|TRBD1|TRBJ2-7|14
CASSVRDRAYEQYF
TGTGCCAGCAGTGTCCGGGACAGGGCCTACGAGCAGTACTTC
>TRBV6-5|NA|TRBD1|TRBJ1-1|14
CASSYSRDSTEAFF
TGTGCCAGCAGTTACTCGCGGGACAGCACTGAAGCTTTCTTT
>TRBV5-1|NA|NA|TRBJ1-2|13
CASSPDSNYGYTF
TGCGCCAGCAGCCCGGACAGTAACTATGGCTACACCTTC
>TRBV20-1|NA|NA|TRBJ2-7|11
CSASPSYEQYF
TGCAGTGCAAGCCCCTCCTACGAGCAGTACTTC
>TRBV5-4|NA|NA|TRBJ1-2|18
CASRPNRGIGEINYGYTF
TGTGCCAGCCGCCCGAACCGGGGTATCGGGGAAATTAACTATGGCTACACCTTC
>TRBV5-4|NA|TRBD1|TRBJ1-2|14
CASSRLDRGYGYTF
TGTGCCAGCAGCAGACTCGACAGGGGCTATGGCTACACCTTC
>TRBV5-1|once|NA|TRBJ1-1|14
CASSLTAGGPEAFF
TGCGCCAGCAGCTTGACAGCGGGGGGCCCTGAAGCTTTCTTT
>TRBV5-1|NA|NA|TRBJ2-3|14
CASSTRPGTDTQYF
TGCGCCAGCAGCACCAGGCCCGGCACAGATACGCAGTATTTT
>TRBV5-6|NA|TRBD2|TRBJ2-3|18
CASSLVALAGGGTDTQYF
TGTGCCAGCAGCTTGGTCGCACTAGCGGGGGGTGGCACAGATACGCAGTATTTT
>TRBV12-5|NA|NA|TRBJ1-2|17
CASGLVVGRGGDYGYTF
TGTGCTAGTGGTTTGGTCGTAGGGAGGGGTGGTGACTATGGCTACACCTTC